The rows below give T cell receptor beta chains drawn from one sample of a study of blood T cell repertoires in COVID-19. The method was immunoSEQ multiplex PCR; TCRdb's version includes in-frame clones alone and lacks a portion of them. This sample has a few hundred thousand clones, with 83% found just once. The sequenced sample was peripheral blood. All receptors come from a woman in her twenties or thirties with COVID-19, enrolled during active disease. Each CDR3 is given with its conserved first and last residue. A D gene is named only where the DNA matches it firmly. Only some rows state a clone size, as once, few, many or a class for expanded clones.

TRBJ1-5 . TRBV5-1 . TGCGCCAGCAGCTTGGGGGGAGGAGATCAGCCCCAGCATTTT CASSLGGGDQPQHF
TRBJ1-6 . TRBV9 . TGTGCCAGCAGCGTCGTACAGGGCCCAAATTCACCCCTCCACTTT CASSVVQGPNSPLHF
TRBJ1-2 . TRBV5-6 . TGTGCCAGCAGCCTGGACGACACCGCTAACTATGGCTACACCTTC CASSLDDTANYGYTF
TRBJ1-6 . TRBV5-6 . TGTGCCAGCAGCCTACAGGGATATGGTGGTTCACCCCTCCACTTT CASSLQGYGGSPLHF
TRBJ1-1 . TRBV27 . TGTGCCAGCAGTCCCTGGACAGAGAACACTGAAGCTTTCTTT CASSPWTENTEAFF
TRBJ2-7 once TRBV5-4 TRBD1 TGTGCCAGCAGCTCTAATGAACCGGGACAGGGGGCTTACGAGCAGTACTTC CASSSNEPGQGAYEQYF
TRBJ2-7 . TRBV19 TRBD1 TGTGCCAGTAGTGACTACTCCGGGACAGGGGGGAACGAGCAGTACTTC CASSDYSGTGGNEQYF
TRBJ2-1 . TRBV29-1 . TGCAGCGTTCACGGACTCTCCTACAATGAGCAGTTCTTC CSVHGLSYNEQFF
TRBJ2-7 once TRBV12-3/TRBV12-4 . TGTGCCAGCCGGAGGACTCCCTTAGGCGAGCAGTACTTC CASRRTPLGEQYF
TRBJ2-3 once TRBV12-3/TRBV12-4 . TGTGCCAGCAGTTTGACAGCGCCAGATACGCAGTATTTT CASSLTAPDTQYF
TRBJ2-7 . TRBV5-1 TRBD1 TGCGCCAGCAGCCGGTACCCGGGACAGGGATTGAGTTACGAGCAGTACTTC CASSRYPGQGLSYEQYF
TRBJ2-7 . TRBV11-2 . TGTGCCAGCAGCTTAGGTAGGACTGCATCCTACGAGCAGTACTTC CASSLGRTASYEQYF
TRBJ2-7 . TRBV28 . TGTGCCAGCAGTTTCGTCACGGATACACCGATAGCAGGGTCAGGCTTCTACGAGCAGTACTTC CASSFVTDTPIAGSGFYEQYF
TRBJ2-7 . TRBV6-5 TRBD2 TGTGCCAGCAGAGCCGCCGGGGGGGACGAGCAGTACTTC CASRAAGGDEQYF
TRBJ2-7 . TRBV11-2 . TGTGCCAGCAGCCGTTCAGCCTACGAGCAGTACTTC CASSRSAYEQYF
TRBJ1-4 . TRBV6-2/TRBV6-3 . TGTGCCAGCAGCCCCGGCGACAGTGTCGAAAAACTGTTTTTT CASSPGDSVEKLFF
TRBJ1-1 . TRBV19 . TGTGCCAGTAGCCAACAAGTCGTCCACACTGAAGCTTTCTTT CASSQQVVHTEAFF
TRBJ2-3 . TRBV27 TRBD2 TGTGCCAGCCAACCCAACCCGCGGGGGGCCACAGATACGCAGTATTTT CASQPNPRGATDTQYF
TRBJ1-2 . TRBV3-1/TRBV3-2 TRBD1 TGTGCCAGCAGCCGGGGACAGGGGGACAGGGTTTACACCTTC CASSRGQGDRVYTF
TRBJ2-5 . TRBV6-6 TRBD2 TGTGCCAGCAGTTACCCTGGTTTGCGGGGGGAAGAGACCCAGTACTTC CASSYPGLRGEETQYF
TRBJ2-5 . TRBV30 TRBD1 TGTGCCTGGGACAGGGGCGAGGAGACCCAGTACTTC CAWDRGEETQYF
TRBJ2-7 . TRBV11-2 TRBD2 TGTGCCAGCAGCCTGACTGGGCGGGAGGGCCGCGAGCAGTACTTC CASSLTGREGREQYF
TRBJ1-2 . TRBV28 . TGTGCCAGCTGGGCCATCGGAATCGGCTACACCTTC CASWAIGIGYTF
TRBJ1-3 . TRBV5-1 TRBD1 TGCGCCAGCAGCTCGGGACAGGGGGCTTTCTCTGGAAACACCATATATTTT CASSSGQGAFSGNTIYF
TRBJ1-1 . TRBV5-1 TRBD1 TGCGCCAGCAAGTGGTGGGACAGACCGAACACTGAAGCTTTCTTT CASKWWDRPNTEAFF
TRBJ2-7 . TRBV30 TRBD1 TGTGCCAGTGGACAGGGAATGGGGGAGCAGTACTTC CASGQGMGEQYF
TRBJ2-7 . TRBV7-2 . TGTGCCAGCAGCTTCGACCCCCCGCTAGCGAGCGAGCAGTACTTC CASSFDPPLASEQYF
TRBJ2-7 . TRBV28 . TGTGCCAGCAGTTTAGTAACAGGGTCCGGCGAGCAGTACTTC CASSLVTGSGEQYF
TRBJ1-1 . TRBV10-3 TRBD1 TGTGCCATCAGTAAGGGGACAGCGAACACTGAAGCTTTCTTT CAISKGTANTEAFF
TRBJ2-7 . TRBV6-5 TRBD2 TGTGCCAGTCTAGCGGGGCACGAGCAGTACTTC CASLAGHEQYF
TRBJ2-7 . TRBV14 TRBD2 TGTGCCAGCAGCCAAGGTCTATTGCGGGGGGGAACCTACGAGCAGTACTTC CASSQGLLRGGTYEQYF
TRBJ2-5 . TRBV5-1 . TGCGCCAGCAGCCGTCGGACATCCTCATTTACAGAGACCCAGTACTTC CASSRRTSSFTETQYF
TRBJ2-1 once TRBV5-6 . TGTGCCAGCAGCGCCGACAGCATCTCCTACAATGAGCAGTTCTTC CASSADSISYNEQFF
TRBJ2-6 . TRBV19 . TGTGCCAGCCAGATATCTGGGGCCAACGTCCTGACTTTC CASQISGANVLTF
TRBJ2-5 . TRBV5-4 TRBD1 TGTGCCAGCAGCTTGGTAGGGACAGGGGGTGGAGAGACCCAGTACTTC CASSLVGTGGGETQYF
TRBJ1-1 . TRBV3-1/TRBV3-2 TRBD1 TGTGCCAGCAGCCCGGGGACAGGATGGGACACTGAAGCTTTCTTT CASSPGTGWDTEAFF
TRBJ1-5 . TRBV30 TRBD1 TGTGCCTGGAGTGTACGGCAGGGGGCGAGGGATCAGCCCCAGCATTTT CAWSVRQGARDQPQHF
TRBJ1-4 . TRBV4-1 TRBD1 TGCGCCAGCAGCCAAGAAGGGACAGGGGATGAAAAACTGTTTTTT CASSQEGTGDEKLFF
TRBJ2-1 . TRBV11-2 . TGTGCCAGCAGCAAACTTACAGGGTACAATGAGCAGTTCTTC CASSKLTGYNEQFF
TRBJ2-4 . TRBV4-1 . TGCGCCAGCGGGGGGTCCCGAGGGGACATTCAGTACTTC CASGGSRGDIQYF
TRBJ1-1 . TRBV4-1 TRBD1 TGCGCCAGCAGCCTAAGTCAGGGGGTCGCTGAAGCTTTCTTT CASSLSQGVAEAFF
TRBJ2-7 . TRBV5-1 . TGCGCCAGCAGGCTAGCGTACATCTCCGACGAGCAGTACTTC CASRLAYISDEQYF
TRBJ1-2 . TRBV18 . TGTGCCAGCTCACCCGACAGAAAAGCTAACTATGGCTACACCTTC CASSPDRKANYGYTF
TRBJ2-1 . TRBV5-1 . TGCGCCAGCAGGCAAGCGGAAACCTACAATGAGCAGTTCTTC CASRQAETYNEQFF
TRBJ1-1 . TRBV7-3 TRBD1 TGTGCCAGCAGCCTCAGACAGGGACCGAACACTGAAGCTTTCTTT CASSLRQGPNTEAFF
TRBJ2-7 . TRBV20-1 . TGCAGTGCTCCTCGGGATTACGAGCAGTACTTC CSAPRDYEQYF
TRBJ2-2 . TRBV5-1 . TGCGCCAGCAGACGTGAGACCGGGGAGCTGTTTTTT CASRRETGELFF
TRBJ1-6 . TRBV6-2/TRBV6-3 . TGTGCCAGCAGTTACTTTCGCGGCGAGAATTCACCCCTCCACTTT CASSYFRGENSPLHF